This TCR beta chain was captured in a study of Ad26.COV2.S vaccination and SARS-CoV-2 variants. TCRdb's copy holds only in-frame clones and misses some; the assay was immunoSEQ multiplex PCR. Of roughly 420,000 clones listed, roughly 87% are singletons. The germline V gene encodes CDR1 SNHLY and CDR2 FYNNEI. This CDR3 contains 18 residues. V dropped 4 bases and J dropped 0; count of bases not matched to a gene: 8. Treatment in this sample: around 19 received Ad26.COV2.S at low or high dose, single or two shots; several received placebo; per-sample allocation not given. Collection of samples fell on day 63 after the first vaccine or placebo injection.

V is TRBV2 and J is TRBJ1-5; TRBD1 matches 11 bases. Here the sequenced sample was peripheral blood, taken in a trial of Ad26.COV2.S vaccine versus placebo. This clonotype was sampled from a person aged 18 to 59 who received the Ad26.COV2.S COVID-19 vaccine or a placebo. CDR3: CASSGGTGGSYSNQPQHF. The DNA of the CDR3 is TGTGCCAGCAGTGGGGGGACAGGGGGTTCTTATAGCAATCAGCCCCAGCATTTT.